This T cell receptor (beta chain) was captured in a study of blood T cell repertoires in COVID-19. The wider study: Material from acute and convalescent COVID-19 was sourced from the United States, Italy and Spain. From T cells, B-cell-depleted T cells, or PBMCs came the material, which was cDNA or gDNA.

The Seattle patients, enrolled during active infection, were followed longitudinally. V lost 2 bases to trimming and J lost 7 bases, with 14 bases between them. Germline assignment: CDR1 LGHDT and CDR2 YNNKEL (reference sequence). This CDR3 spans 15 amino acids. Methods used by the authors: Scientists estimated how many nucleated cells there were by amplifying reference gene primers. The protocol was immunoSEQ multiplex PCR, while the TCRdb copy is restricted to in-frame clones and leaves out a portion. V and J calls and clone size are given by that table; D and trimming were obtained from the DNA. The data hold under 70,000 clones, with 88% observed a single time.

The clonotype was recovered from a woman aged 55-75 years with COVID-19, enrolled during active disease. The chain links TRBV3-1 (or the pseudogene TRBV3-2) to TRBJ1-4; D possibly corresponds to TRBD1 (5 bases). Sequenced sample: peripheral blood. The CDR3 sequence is CASSQRGGGGEKLFF. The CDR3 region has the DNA TGTGCCAGCAGCCAAAGAGGCGGGGGGGGTGAAAAACTGTTTTTT.